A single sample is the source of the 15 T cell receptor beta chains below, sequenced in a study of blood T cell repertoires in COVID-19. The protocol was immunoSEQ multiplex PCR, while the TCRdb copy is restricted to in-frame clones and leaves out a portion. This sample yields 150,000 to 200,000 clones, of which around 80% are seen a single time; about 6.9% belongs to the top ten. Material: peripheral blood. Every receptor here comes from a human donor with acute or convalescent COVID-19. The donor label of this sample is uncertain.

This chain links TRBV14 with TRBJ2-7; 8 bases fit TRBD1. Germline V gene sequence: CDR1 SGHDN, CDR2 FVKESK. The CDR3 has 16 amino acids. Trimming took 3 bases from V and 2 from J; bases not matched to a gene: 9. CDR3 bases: TGTGCCAGCAGCCAGAAAGGGGACAGGCGAACCTACGAGCAGTACTTC. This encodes CASSQKGDRRTYEQYF.

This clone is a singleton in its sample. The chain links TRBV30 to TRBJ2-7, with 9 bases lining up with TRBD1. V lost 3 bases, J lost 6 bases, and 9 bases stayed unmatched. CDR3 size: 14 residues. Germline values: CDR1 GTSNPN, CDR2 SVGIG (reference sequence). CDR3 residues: CAWRVTGGTGEQYF. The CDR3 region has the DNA TGTGCCTGGAGGGTGACAGGGGGAACGGGCGAGCAGTACTTC.

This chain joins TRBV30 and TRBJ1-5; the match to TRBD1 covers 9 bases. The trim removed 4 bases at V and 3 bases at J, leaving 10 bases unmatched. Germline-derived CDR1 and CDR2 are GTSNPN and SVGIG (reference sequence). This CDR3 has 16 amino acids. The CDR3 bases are TGTGCCTGGACACAGGGGGCGAGTTCAGTCAATCAGCCCCAGCATTTT. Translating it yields CAWTQGASSVNQPQHF.

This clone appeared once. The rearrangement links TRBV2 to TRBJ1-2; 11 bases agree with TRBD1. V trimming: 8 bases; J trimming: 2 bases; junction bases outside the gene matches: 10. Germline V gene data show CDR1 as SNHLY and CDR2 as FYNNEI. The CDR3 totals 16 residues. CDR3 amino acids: CASAPRGQGANYGYTF. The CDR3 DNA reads TGTGCCAGCGCTCCCCGTGGACAGGGGGCGAACTATGGCTACACCTTC.

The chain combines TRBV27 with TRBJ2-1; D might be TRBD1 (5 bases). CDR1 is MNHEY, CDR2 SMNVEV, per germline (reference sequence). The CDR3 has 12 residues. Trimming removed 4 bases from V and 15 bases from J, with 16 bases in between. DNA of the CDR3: TGTGCCAGCAGTTCAATTACAGGCCCGGGGTTCTTC. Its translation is CASSSITGPGFF.

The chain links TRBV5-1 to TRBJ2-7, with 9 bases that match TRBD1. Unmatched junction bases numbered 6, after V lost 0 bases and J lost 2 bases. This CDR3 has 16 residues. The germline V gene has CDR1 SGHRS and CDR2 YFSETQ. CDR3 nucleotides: TGCGCCAGCAGCTTGGCCCCGGGACAGGGCACCTACGAGCAGTACTTC. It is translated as CASSLAPGQGTYEQYF. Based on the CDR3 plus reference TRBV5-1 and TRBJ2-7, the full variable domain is KAGVTQTPRYLIKTRGQQVTLSCSPISGHRSVSWYQQTPGQGLQFLFEYFSETQRNKGNFPGRFSGRQFSNSRSEMNVSTLELGDSALYLCASSLAPGQGTYEQYFGPGTRLTVT.

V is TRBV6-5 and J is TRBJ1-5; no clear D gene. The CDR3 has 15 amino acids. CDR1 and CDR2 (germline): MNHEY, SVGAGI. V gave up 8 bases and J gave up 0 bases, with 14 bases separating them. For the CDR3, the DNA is TGTGCCAGCGCCCCCGGCGGTTTTAGCAATCAGCCCCAGCATTTT. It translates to CASAPGGFSNQPQHF.

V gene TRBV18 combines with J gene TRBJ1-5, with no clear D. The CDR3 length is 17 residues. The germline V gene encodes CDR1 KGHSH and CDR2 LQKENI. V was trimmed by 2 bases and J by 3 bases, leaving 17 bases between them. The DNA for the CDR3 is TGTGCCAGCTCACCAAAGTCGCCCGACACGACCAATCAGCCCCAGCATTTT. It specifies CASSPKSPDTTNQPQHF.

The CDR3 DNA sequence: TGTGCCAGCAGTTTATCGTTCCGGGTAGGGAGCTCCTATAATTCACCCCTCCACTTT. It yields the protein CASSLSFRVGSSYNSPLHF. V usage is TRBV27 and J usage is TRBJ1-6; D is unclear. The CDR3 extends over 19 amino acids. Between the trimmed V and J ends, which lost 0 bases and 0 bases, there was a span of 15 bases. Germline lookup yields CDR1 MNHEY and CDR2 SMNVEV (reference sequence).

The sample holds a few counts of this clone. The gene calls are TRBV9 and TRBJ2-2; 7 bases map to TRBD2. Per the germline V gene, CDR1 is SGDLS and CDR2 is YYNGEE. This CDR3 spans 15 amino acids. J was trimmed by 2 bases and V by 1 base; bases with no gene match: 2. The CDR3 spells CASSVTAGNTGELFF. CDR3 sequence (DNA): TGTGCCAGCAGCGTAACAGCGGGAAACACCGGGGAGCTGTTTTTT.

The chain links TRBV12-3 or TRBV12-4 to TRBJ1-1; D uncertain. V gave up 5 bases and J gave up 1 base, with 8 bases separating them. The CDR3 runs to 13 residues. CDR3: CASSAAENTEAFF. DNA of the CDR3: TGTGCCAGCAGTGCCGCAGAGAACACTGAAGCTTTCTTT.

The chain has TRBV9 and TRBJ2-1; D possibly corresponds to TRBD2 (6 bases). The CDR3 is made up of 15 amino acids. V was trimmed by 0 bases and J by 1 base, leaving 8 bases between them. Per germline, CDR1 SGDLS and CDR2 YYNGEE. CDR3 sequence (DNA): TGTGCCAGCAGCGTAGGCGGGATGTCCTACAATGAGCAGTTCTTC. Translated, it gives CASSVGGMSYNEQFF.

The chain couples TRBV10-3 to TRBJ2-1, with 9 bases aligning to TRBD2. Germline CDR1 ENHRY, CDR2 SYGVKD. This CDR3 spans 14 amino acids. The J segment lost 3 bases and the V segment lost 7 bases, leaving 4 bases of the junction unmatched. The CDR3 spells CAIILSGSYNEQFF. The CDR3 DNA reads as TGTGCCATCATACTTAGCGGGAGCTACAATGAGCAGTTCTTC.

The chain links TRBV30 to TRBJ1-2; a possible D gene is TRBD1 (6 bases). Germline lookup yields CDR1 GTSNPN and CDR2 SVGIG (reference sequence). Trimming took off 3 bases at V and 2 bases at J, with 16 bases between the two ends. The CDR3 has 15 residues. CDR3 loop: CAWRHSGTLNYGYTF. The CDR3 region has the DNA TGTGCCTGGAGACACTCCGGGACACTCAACTATGGCTACACCTTC.

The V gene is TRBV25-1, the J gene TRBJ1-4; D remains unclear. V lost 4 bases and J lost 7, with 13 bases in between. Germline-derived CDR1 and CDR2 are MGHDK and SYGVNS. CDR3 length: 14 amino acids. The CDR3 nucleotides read TGTGCCAGCAGTGTCTTCGGGGAGTTTGAAAAACTGTTTTTT. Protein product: CASSVFGEFEKLFF.